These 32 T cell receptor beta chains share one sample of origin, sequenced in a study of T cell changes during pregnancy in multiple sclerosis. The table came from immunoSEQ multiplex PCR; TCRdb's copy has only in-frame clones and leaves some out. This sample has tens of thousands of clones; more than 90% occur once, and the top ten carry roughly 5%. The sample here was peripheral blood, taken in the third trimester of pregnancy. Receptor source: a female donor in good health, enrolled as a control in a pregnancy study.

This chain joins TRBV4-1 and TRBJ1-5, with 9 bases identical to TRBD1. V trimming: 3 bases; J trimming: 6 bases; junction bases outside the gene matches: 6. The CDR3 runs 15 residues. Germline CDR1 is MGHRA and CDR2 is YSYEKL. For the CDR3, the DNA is TGCGCCAGCAGCCAGGAGGGACAGGGACTTCAGCCCCAGCATTTT. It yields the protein CASSQEGQGLQPQHF.

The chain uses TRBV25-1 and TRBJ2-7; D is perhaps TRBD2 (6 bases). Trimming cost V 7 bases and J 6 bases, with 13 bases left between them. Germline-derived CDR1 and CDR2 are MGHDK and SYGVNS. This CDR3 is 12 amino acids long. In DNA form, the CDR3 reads TGTGCCAGCACTCTGAACGGGGGCGAGCAGTACTTC. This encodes CASTLNGGEQYF.

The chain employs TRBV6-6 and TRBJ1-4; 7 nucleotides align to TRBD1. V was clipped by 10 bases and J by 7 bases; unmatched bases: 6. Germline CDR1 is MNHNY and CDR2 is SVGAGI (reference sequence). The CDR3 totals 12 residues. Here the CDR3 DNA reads TGTGCCACTGCAGGGGGAGGTGAAAAACTGTTTTTT. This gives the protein CATAGGGEKLFF.

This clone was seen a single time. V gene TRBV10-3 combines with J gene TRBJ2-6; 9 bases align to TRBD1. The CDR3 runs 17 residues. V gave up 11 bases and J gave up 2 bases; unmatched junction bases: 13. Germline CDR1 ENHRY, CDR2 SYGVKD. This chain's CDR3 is CAFAPGTGQAGANVLTF. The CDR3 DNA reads TGTGCCTTCGCTCCTGGGACAGGGCAAGCTGGGGCCAACGTCCTGACTTTC.

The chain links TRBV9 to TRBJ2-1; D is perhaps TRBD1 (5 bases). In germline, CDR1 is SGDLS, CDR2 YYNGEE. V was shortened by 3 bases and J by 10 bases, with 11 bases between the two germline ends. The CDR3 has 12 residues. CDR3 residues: CASSAVQEEQFF. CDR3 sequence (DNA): TGTGCCAGCAGCGCAGTACAGGAAGAGCAGTTCTTC. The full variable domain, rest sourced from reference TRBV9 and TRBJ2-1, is DSGVTQTPKHLITATGQRVTLRCSPRSGDLSVYWYQQSLDQGLQFLIQYYNGEERAKGNILERFSAQQFPDLHSELNLSSLELGDSALYFCASSAVQEEQFFGPGTRLTVL.

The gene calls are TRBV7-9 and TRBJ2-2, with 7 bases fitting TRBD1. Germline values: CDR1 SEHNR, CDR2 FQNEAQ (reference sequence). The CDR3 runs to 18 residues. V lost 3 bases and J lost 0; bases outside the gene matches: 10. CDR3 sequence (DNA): TGTGCCAGCAGCTTGGGGGCCCAAAGGGGGCCGAACACCGGGGAGCTGTTTTTT. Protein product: CASSLGAQRGPNTGELFF.

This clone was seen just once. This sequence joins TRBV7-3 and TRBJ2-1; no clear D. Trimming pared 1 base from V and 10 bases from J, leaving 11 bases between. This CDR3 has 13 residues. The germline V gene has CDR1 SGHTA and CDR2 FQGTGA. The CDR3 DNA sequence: TGTGCCAGCAGCTTAATTGGGCGCGCCGAGCAGTTCTTC. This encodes CASSLIGRAEQFF.

CDR3 bases: TGTGCCAGCAGTTTCACAGGGGGTAACGAGCAGTACTTC. It translates to CASSFTGGNEQYF. The chain combines TRBV27 with TRBJ2-7; 8 nucleotides align to TRBD1. The V segment lost 3 bases and the J segment 5 bases; nucleotides outside the gene matches: 3. CDR1 is MNHEY, CDR2 SMNVEV, per germline (reference sequence). This CDR3 contains 13 residues.

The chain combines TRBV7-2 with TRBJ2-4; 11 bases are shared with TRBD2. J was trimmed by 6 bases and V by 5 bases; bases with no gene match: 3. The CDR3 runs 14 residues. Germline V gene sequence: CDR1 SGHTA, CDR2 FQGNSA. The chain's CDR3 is CASSAGTSGNIQYF. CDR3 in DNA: TGTGCCAGCAGCGCCGGGACTAGCGGAAACATTCAGTACTTC. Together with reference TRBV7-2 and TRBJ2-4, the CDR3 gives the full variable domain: GAGVSQSPSNKVTEKGKDVELRCDPISGHTALYWYRQSLGQGLEFLIYFQGNSAPDKSGLPSDRFSAERTGGSVSTLTIQRTQQEDSAVYLCASSAGTSGNIQYFGAGTRLSVL.

DNA for the CDR3: TGCGCCAGCAGCTCCGACCGGGACATGAATGGCTACACCTTC. This sequence encodes CASSSDRDMNGYTF. The chain couples TRBV5-1 to TRBJ1-2; D possibly corresponds to TRBD1 (6 bases). The V gene lost 3 bases and the J gene lost 6 bases, with 15 bases spanning the gap. This CDR3 region has 14 residues. Germline-derived CDR1 and CDR2 are SGHRS and YFSETQ.

The CDR3 reads CASSASPRRLEQFF. The CDR3, as DNA: TGTGCCAGCAGCGCATCCCCAAGGCGACTTGAGCAGTTCTTC. The chain couples TRBV9 to TRBJ2-1; D is undetermined. Germline loops: CDR1 SGDLS, CDR2 YYNGEE. The CDR3 runs to 14 residues. Trimming left V 3 bases short and J 9 bases short, with 16 bases between.

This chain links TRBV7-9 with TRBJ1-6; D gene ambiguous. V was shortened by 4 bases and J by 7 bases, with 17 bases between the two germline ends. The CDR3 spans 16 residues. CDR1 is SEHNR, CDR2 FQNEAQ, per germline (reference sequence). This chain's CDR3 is CASSSGAGVENSPLHF. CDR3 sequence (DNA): TGTGCCAGCAGCTCAGGCGCGGGCGTGGAGAATTCACCCCTCCACTTT.

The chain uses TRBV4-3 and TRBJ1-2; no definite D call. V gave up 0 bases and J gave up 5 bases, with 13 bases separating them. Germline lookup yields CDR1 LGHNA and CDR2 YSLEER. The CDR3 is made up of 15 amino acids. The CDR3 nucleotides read TGCGCCAGCAGCCAAGATCTCACAACGTCATATGGCTACACCTTC. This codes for CASSQDLTTSYGYTF.

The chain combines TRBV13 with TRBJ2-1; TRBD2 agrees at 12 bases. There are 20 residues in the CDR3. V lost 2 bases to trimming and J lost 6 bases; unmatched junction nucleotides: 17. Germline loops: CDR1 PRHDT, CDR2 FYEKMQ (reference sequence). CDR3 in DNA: TGTGCCAGCAGCTTATATTCTAGGACTAGCGGGGCCCCAGGGGCCAATGAGCAGTTCTTC. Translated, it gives CASSLYSRTSGAPGANEQFF.

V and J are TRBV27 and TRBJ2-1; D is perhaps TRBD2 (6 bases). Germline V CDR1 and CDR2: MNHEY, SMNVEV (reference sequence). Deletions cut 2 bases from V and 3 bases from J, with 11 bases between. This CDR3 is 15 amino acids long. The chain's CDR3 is CASSLGGGLYNEQFF. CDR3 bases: TGTGCCAGCAGTTTAGGGGGAGGTCTCTACAATGAGCAGTTCTTC.

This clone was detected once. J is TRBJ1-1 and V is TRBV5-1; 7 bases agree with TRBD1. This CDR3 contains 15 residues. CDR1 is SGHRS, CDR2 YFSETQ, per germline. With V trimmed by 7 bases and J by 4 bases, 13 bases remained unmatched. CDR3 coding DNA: TGCGCCAGCGTACGGGACAGAGGAGGATCCACTGAAGCTTTCTTT. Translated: CASVRDRGGSTEAFF.

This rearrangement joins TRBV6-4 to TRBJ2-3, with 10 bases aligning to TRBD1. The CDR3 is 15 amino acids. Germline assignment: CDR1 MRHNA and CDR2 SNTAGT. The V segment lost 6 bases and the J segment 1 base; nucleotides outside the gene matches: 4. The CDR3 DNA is TGTGCCAGCAGCTCCGGGACAGGGGGCACAGATACGCAGTATTTT. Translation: CASSSGTGGTDTQYF.

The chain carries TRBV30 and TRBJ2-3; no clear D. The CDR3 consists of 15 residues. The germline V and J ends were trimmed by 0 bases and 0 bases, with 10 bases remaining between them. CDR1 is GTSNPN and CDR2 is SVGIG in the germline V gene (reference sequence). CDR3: CAWSVPPLSTDTQYF. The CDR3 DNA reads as TGTGCCTGGAGTGTACCTCCCCTAAGCACAGATACGCAGTATTTT.

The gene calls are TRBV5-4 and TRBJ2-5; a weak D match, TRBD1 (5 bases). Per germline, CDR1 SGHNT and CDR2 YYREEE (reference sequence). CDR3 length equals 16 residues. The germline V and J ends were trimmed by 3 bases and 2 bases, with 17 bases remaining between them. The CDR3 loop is CASSWGRQPDQETQYF. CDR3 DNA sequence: TGTGCCAGCAGCTGGGGCAGACAGCCAGATCAAGAGACCCAGTACTTC.

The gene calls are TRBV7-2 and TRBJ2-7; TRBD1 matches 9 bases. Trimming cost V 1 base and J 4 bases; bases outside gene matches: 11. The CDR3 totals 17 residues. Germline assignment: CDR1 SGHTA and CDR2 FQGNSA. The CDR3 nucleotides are TGTGCCAGCAGCTTAGGGACCCCGGGACAGGGACCTTACGAGCAGTACTTC. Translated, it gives CASSLGTPGQGPYEQYF.

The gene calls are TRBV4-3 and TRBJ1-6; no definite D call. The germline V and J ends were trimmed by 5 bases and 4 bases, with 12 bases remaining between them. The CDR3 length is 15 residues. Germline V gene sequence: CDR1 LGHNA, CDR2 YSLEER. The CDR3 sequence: CASSNSKTYNSPLHF. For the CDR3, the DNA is TGCGCCAGCAGCAATAGTAAAACTTATAATTCACCCCTCCACTTT.

As DNA, the CDR3 is TGTGCCAGCAGTTTATTGCGGGGAGGCGTAGACAATGAGCAGTTCTTC. This encodes CASSLLRGGVDNEQFF. The chain combines TRBV27 with TRBJ2-1, with D possibly TRBD2 on 6 matching bases. The CDR3 is 16 amino acids. The V gene lost 1 base and the J gene lost 5 bases, with 15 bases spanning the gap. CDR1 MNHEY and CDR2 SMNVEV come from the germline V gene (reference sequence).

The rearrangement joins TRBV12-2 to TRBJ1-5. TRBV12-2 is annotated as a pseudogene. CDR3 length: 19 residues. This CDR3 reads CASRLAEGFLGFSNQPQHF. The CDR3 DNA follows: TGTGCAAGTCGCTTAGCGGAGGGTTTCCTGGGGTTTAGCAATCAGCCCCAGCATTTT.

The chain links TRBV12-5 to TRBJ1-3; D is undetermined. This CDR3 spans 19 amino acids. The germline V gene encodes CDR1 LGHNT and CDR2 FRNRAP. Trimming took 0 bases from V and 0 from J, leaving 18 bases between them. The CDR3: CASGLVRVEEPHSGNTIYF. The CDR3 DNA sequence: TGTGCTAGTGGTTTGGTACGGGTGGAGGAGCCCCACTCTGGAAACACCATATATTTT.

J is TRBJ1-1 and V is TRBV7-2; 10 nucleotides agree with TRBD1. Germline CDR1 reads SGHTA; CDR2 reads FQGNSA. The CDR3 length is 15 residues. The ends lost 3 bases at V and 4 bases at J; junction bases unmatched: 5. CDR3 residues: CASSFGTGAITEAFF. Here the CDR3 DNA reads TGTGCCAGCAGCTTCGGGACAGGGGCGATCACTGAAGCTTTCTTT.

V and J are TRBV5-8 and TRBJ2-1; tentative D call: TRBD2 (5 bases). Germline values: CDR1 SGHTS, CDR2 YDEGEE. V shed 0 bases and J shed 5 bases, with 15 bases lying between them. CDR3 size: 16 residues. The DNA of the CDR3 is TGTGCCAGCAGCTTGGAGGTGGGAGTTACACACAATGAGCAGTTCTTC. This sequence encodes CASSLEVGVTHNEQFF.

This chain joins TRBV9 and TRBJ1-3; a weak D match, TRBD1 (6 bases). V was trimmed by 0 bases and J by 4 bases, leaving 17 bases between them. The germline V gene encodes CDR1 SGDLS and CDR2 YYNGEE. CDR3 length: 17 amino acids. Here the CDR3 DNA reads TGTGCCAGCAGCGTAGCTAGTCTTGCAGGGGCCGGAAACACCATATATTTT. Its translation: CASSVASLAGAGNTIYF.

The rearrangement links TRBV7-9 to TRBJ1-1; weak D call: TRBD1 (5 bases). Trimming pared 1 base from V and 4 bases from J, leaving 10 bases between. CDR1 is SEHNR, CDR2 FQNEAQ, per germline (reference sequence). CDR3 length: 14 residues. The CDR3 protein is CASSLDRRGTEAFF. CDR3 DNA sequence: TGTGCCAGCAGCTTAGATAGGAGGGGCACTGAAGCTTTCTTT.

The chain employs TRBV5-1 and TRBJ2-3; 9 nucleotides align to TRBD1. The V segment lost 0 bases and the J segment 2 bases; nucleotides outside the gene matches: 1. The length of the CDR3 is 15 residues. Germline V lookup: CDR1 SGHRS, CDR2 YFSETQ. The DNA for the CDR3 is TGCGCCAGCAGCTTGGGGGACAGGGACACAGATACGCAGTATTTT. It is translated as CASSLGDRDTDTQYF. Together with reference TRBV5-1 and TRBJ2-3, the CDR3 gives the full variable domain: KAGVTQTPRYLIKTRGQQVTLSCSPISGHRSVSWYQQTPGQGLQFLFEYFSETQRNKGNFPGRFSGRQFSNSRSEMNVSTLELGDSALYLCASSLGDRDTDTQYFGPGTRLTVL.

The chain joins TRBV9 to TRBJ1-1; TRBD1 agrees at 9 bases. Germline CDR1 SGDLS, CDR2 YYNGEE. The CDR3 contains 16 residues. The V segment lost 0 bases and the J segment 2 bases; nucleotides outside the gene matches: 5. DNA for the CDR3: TGTGCCAGCAGCGTAGAGGGACAGGGCGGAAACACTGAAGCTTTCTTT. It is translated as CASSVEGQGGNTEAFF.

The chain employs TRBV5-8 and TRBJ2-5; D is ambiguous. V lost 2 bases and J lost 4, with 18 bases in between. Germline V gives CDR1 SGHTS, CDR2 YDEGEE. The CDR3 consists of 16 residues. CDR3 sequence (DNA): TGTGCCAGCAGCTTATACCAGACTGGCCCCCGAGAGACCCAGTACTTC. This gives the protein CASSLYQTGPRETQYF.

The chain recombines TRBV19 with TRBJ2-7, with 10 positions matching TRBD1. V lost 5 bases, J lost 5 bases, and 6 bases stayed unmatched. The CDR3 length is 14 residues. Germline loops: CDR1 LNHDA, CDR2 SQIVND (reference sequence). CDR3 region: CASSSGQGFDEQYF. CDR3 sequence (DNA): TGTGCCAGTAGTTCGGGACAGGGGTTCGACGAGCAGTACTTC.